A selection of T cell receptor beta chains follows, all from one sample in a study of read filtering for tumor transcriptome and immune sequencing. MiXCR, run by TCRdb on the reads, gives a single entry per CDR3 protein. Here the sample spans about 21,000 distinct CDR3 sequences, roughly a fifth being singletons. Sequencing was done on a sample of a population of CD138-negative cells sorted from bone marrow. Receptor source: a donor at least 40 years old with multiple myeloma. The CDR3 runs from the conserved cysteine through the conserved F or W. Each record gives: clone size, J gene, V gene, CDR3 length, D gene, CDR3 DNA, CDR3 protein. The D gene is left open where the match is weak. Rows may omit the clone size; those that give it use once, few, many or a size class.

>-|TRBJ1-5|TRBV20-1|15|-
TGCAGTGCTGCGTTGGGGGCAGATAGCAATCAGCCCCAGCATTTT
CSAALGADSNQPQHF
>few|TRBJ2-1|TRBV25-1|12|-
TGTGCCATCGAGACCGGTTACAATGAGCAGTTCTTC
CAIETGYNEQFF
>medium-sized|TRBJ2-7|TRBV20-1|16|TRBD2
TGCAGTGCTCACCCGTCGCTAGCGGATATTCGGTACGAGCAGTACTTC
CSAHPSLADIRYEQYF
>many|TRBJ2-3|TRBV6-2/TRBV6-3|15|TRBD2
TGTGCCAGCAGTCCCCGACTAGCGGGGGGAGATACGCAGTATTTT
CASSPRLAGGDTQYF
>-|TRBJ2-1|TRBV7-2|14|TRBD1
TGTGCCAGCAGCTTAAACAGGGGGCAAAGTGAGCAGTTCTTC
CASSLNRGQSEQFF
>many|TRBJ1-4|TRBV20-1|11|-
TGCAGTGCTAGAGATAATGAAAAACTGTTTTTT
CSARDNEKLFF
>few|TRBJ2-7|TRBV5-1|11|-
TGCGCCAGCACTATGGGGAACGAGCAGTACTTC
CASTMGNEQYF
>medium-sized|TRBJ1-5|TRBV29-1|12|-
TGCAGCGTTTCTTATGCGGGGCAGCCCCAGCATTTT
CSVSYAGQPQHF
>many|TRBJ1-1|TRBV29-1|14|-
TGCAGCGTTGCCAAAGGGACTCAGAACACTGAAGCTTTCTTT
CSVAKGTQNTEAFF
>medium-sized|TRBJ1-1|TRBV6-6|11|TRBD1
TGTGCCAGCAGTTTGGGACAGGAAGCTTTCTTT
CASSLGQEAFF
>many|TRBJ2-1|TRBV21-1|16|-
TGTGCCAGCAGCAAACTAGCGGGAGGGCCAGACAATGAGCAGTTCTTC
CASSKLAGGPDNEQFF
>few|TRBJ2-3|TRBV2|15|TRBD1
TGTGCCATCACCGAAGGGCAGGGGGGCACAGATACGCAGTATTTT
CAITEGQGGTDTQYF
>-|TRBJ2-1|TRBV7-3|14|-
TGTGCCTGCAGCTTTTCGGGCGGCTACAATGAGCAGTTCTTC
CACSFSGGYNEQFF
>-|TRBJ1-5|TRBV20-1|12|-
TGCAGTGCTAGAGACGCTGCAGGGCCCCAGCATTTT
CSARDAAGPQHF
>-|TRBJ2-2|TRBV7-8|17|-
TGTGCCAGCAGCTTTCCTGGGCTGAGAACCAACACCGGGGAGCTGTTTTTT
CASSFPGLRTNTGELFF
>many|TRBJ1-5|TRBV27|13|-
TGTGCCAGCAGTGCCCGCCTGCGACAGCCCCAGCATTTT
CASSARLRQPQHF
>many|TRBJ1-1|TRBV6-5|14|-
TGTGCCAGCAGTTACGGGGGGGTCCACACTGAAGCTTTCTTT
CASSYGGVHTEAFF
>many|TRBJ1-6|TRBV20-1|14|TRBD1
TGCAGTGCTAGTCCGGGACAGGGGGATTCACCCCTCCACTTT
CSASPGQGDSPLHF
>many|TRBJ2-1|TRBV7-2|15|TRBD2
TGTGCCAGCAGCCCCACTAGCGGGGCCTACAATGAGCAGTTCTTC
CASSPTSGAYNEQFF
>many|TRBJ1-1|TRBV6-6|13|-
TGTGCCAGCAGTTACGGGCAGGTCACTGAAGCTTTCTTT
CASSYGQVTEAFF